A selection of T cell receptor beta chains follows, all from one sample in a study of T cells in narcolepsy. Method: immunoSEQ multiplex PCR; TCRdb's copy keeps in-frame clones and lacks some. Among 28,000 or so clones listed, 86% were seen once. The source material was CD45RA- memory CD4+ T cells from PBMCs. These receptors all come from a human donor with narcolepsy. The CDR3 runs from the conserved cysteine through the conserved F or W. The D gene is left open where the match is weak. Rows may omit the clone size; those that give it use once, few, many or a size class.

d_call: TRBD1
j_call: TRBJ2-1
v_call: TRBV5-1
clone_size: NA
cdr3_nt: TGCGCCAGCAGCGATGCACAGGGGTTGCACAATGAGCAGTTCTTC
cdr3_aa: CASSDAQGLHNEQFF

d_call: TRBD1
j_call: TRBJ1-5
v_call: TRBV6-5
clone_size: NA
cdr3_nt: TGTGCCGGTTCGACAGGGAAGAACTCCCAGCCCCAGCATTTT
cdr3_aa: CAGSTGKNSQPQHF

d_call: TRBD1
j_call: TRBJ1-6
v_call: TRBV19
clone_size: medium-sized
cdr3_nt: TGTGCCAGTAGACCGGGACAGGGGGTCGTTTCACCCCTCCACTTT
cdr3_aa: CASRPGQGVVSPLHF

d_call: NA
j_call: TRBJ1-5
v_call: TRBV6-1
clone_size: once
cdr3_nt: TGTGCCAGCCGGGTTGGCGGTAGCAATCAGCCCCAGCATTTT
cdr3_aa: CASRVGGSNQPQHF

d_call: NA
j_call: TRBJ2-7
v_call: TRBV5-4
clone_size: NA
cdr3_nt: TGTGCCAGCAGCTTGGCCGGGGAAAGCTCCTACGAGCAGTACTTC
cdr3_aa: CASSLAGESSYEQYF

d_call: NA
j_call: TRBJ2-6
v_call: TRBV6-5
clone_size: NA
cdr3_nt: TGTGCCAGCACCCGTAAAGGGGCTGGGGCCAACGTCCTGACTTTC
cdr3_aa: CASTRKGAGANVLTF

d_call: TRBD2
j_call: TRBJ2-5
v_call: TRBV2
clone_size: NA
cdr3_nt: TGTGCCAGCAACCGACTAGCGGGGTTGGAGACCCAGTACTTC
cdr3_aa: CASNRLAGLETQYF

d_call: TRBD1
j_call: TRBJ1-2
v_call: TRBV5-1
clone_size: NA
cdr3_nt: TGCGCCAGCAGCTACATTGCAGGGACAGGCTTAAACTATGGCTACACCTTC
cdr3_aa: CASSYIAGTGLNYGYTF

d_call: TRBD2
j_call: TRBJ2-5
v_call: TRBV5-4
clone_size: NA
cdr3_nt: TGTGCCAGCAGCTTGACTAGCGGGGGTCAAGAGACCCAGTACTTC
cdr3_aa: CASSLTSGGQETQYF

d_call: NA
j_call: TRBJ2-2
v_call: TRBV18
clone_size: NA
cdr3_nt: TGTGCCAGCTCACCAAATCGGCAGGGGAACACCGGGGAGCTGTTTTTT
cdr3_aa: CASSPNRQGNTGELFF

d_call: TRBD1
j_call: TRBJ2-2
v_call: TRBV7-8
clone_size: NA
cdr3_nt: TGTGCCAGCAGCTCTTCAGCAGGGGGCTCAGGGACCGGGGAGCTGTTTTTT
cdr3_aa: CASSSSAGGSGTGELFF

d_call: NA
j_call: TRBJ2-2
v_call: TRBV6-6
clone_size: NA
cdr3_nt: TGTGCCAGCAGCCCCTCGGACAGAAACACCGGGGAGCTGTTTTTT
cdr3_aa: CASSPSDRNTGELFF

d_call: NA
j_call: TRBJ1-5
v_call: TRBV6-5
clone_size: NA
cdr3_nt: TGTGCCAGCAGTGAGGGACCGCTCAATCAGCCCCAGCATTTT
cdr3_aa: CASSEGPLNQPQHF

d_call: TRBD2
j_call: TRBJ2-5
v_call: TRBV9
clone_size: NA
cdr3_nt: TGTGCCAGCAAACCTAGCGGTGAAGAGACCCAGTACTTC
cdr3_aa: CASKPSGEETQYF

d_call: NA
j_call: TRBJ1-2
v_call: TRBV29-1
clone_size: NA
cdr3_nt: TGCAGCGCCGCTCCTGGGGTTAGCGACTATGGCTACACCTTC
cdr3_aa: CSAAPGVSDYGYTF

d_call: TRBD1
j_call: TRBJ1-1
v_call: TRBV7-2
clone_size: NA
cdr3_nt: TGTGCCAGCAGCTGGACAGGGAGGAACACTGAAGCTTTCTTT
cdr3_aa: CASSWTGRNTEAFF

d_call: TRBD2
j_call: TRBJ2-2
v_call: TRBV18
clone_size: NA
cdr3_nt: TGTGCCAGCTCACCAAGGACTAGCGGTGAAACCGGGGAGCTGTTTTTT
cdr3_aa: CASSPRTSGETGELFF

d_call: TRBD1
j_call: TRBJ1-1
v_call: TRBV15
clone_size: NA
cdr3_nt: TGTGCCACCGGACAGGGGGGCACTGAAGCTTTCTTT
cdr3_aa: CATGQGGTEAFF

d_call: NA
j_call: TRBJ2-5
v_call: TRBV4-2
clone_size: NA
cdr3_nt: TGTGCCAGTTCGACTATAGCGGAAGAGACCCAGTACTTC
cdr3_aa: CASSTIAEETQYF

d_call: NA
j_call: TRBJ2-5
v_call: TRBV11-3
clone_size: NA
cdr3_nt: TGTGCCAGCAGCTTAGATCTTGAGGGTGAAGAGACCCAGTACTTC
cdr3_aa: CASSLDLEGEETQYF

d_call: NA
j_call: TRBJ1-2
v_call: TRBV28
clone_size: NA
cdr3_nt: TGTGCCAGCAAGACATTCCGGGACATGAGGGACACAAGTTATGGCTACACCTTC
cdr3_aa: CASKTFRDMRDTSYGYTF

d_call: TRBD2
j_call: TRBJ2-7
v_call: TRBV2
clone_size: once
cdr3_nt: TGTGCCACAAGTGTCGGCCAGGGACTAGCGGCACAGCAGTACTTC
cdr3_aa: CATSVGQGLAAQQYF

d_call: NA
j_call: TRBJ1-2
v_call: TRBV5-1
clone_size: once
cdr3_nt: TGCGCCAGCAGCCTAGAATCAGGGGCGCGAGGCTACACCTTC
cdr3_aa: CASSLESGARGYTF

d_call: NA
j_call: TRBJ2-3
v_call: TRBV20-1
clone_size: NA
cdr3_nt: TGCAGTGCTAGGTCGGGGGAAACGCAGTATTTT
cdr3_aa: CSARSGETQYF

d_call: TRBD1
j_call: TRBJ2-7
v_call: TRBV19
clone_size: NA
cdr3_nt: TGTGCCAGTAGTTCTGACAGGGGTATCTGGGGGCAGTACTTC
cdr3_aa: CASSSDRGIWGQYF

d_call: TRBD2
j_call: TRBJ2-5
v_call: TRBV4-2
clone_size: NA
cdr3_nt: TGTGCCAGCGATCGGGGGGGAGGGTACGAAGAGGCCCAGTACTTC
cdr3_aa: CASDRGGGYEEAQYF

d_call: NA
j_call: TRBJ1-2
v_call: TRBV7-2
clone_size: NA
cdr3_nt: TGTGCCAGCAGCCTCAGGGTCCCCTATGGCTACACCTTC
cdr3_aa: CASSLRVPYGYTF

d_call: NA
j_call: TRBJ2-1
v_call: TRBV29-1
clone_size: NA
cdr3_nt: TGCAGCGTTGAGGTCCGGGACTTAAAGAATGAGCAGTTCTTC
cdr3_aa: CSVEVRDLKNEQFF

d_call: NA
j_call: TRBJ2-5
v_call: TRBV2
clone_size: NA
cdr3_nt: TGTGCCACCGCCCAGTTCCAAGAGACCCAGTACTTC
cdr3_aa: CATAQFQETQYF

d_call: TRBD1
j_call: TRBJ2-1
v_call: TRBV6-6
clone_size: few
cdr3_nt: TGTGCCAGCAGTTACGGGACAGGCCGGAATGAGCAGTTCTTC
cdr3_aa: CASSYGTGRNEQFF

d_call: NA
j_call: TRBJ2-7
v_call: TRBV19
clone_size: few
cdr3_nt: TGTGCCAGTAGTAGGGCGGCTGAATCCTACGAGCAGTACTTC
cdr3_aa: CASSRAAESYEQYF

d_call: NA
j_call: TRBJ2-1
v_call: TRBV4-1
clone_size: few
cdr3_nt: TGCGCCAGCAGCCAAGTGCGGGGAAGGGACAATGAGCAGTTCTTC
cdr3_aa: CASSQVRGRDNEQFF

d_call: TRBD2
j_call: TRBJ2-3
v_call: TRBV2
clone_size: NA
cdr3_nt: TGTGCCAGCAATCGGATAGCGGGGGGGGATACGCAGTATTTT
cdr3_aa: CASNRIAGGDTQYF

d_call: TRBD1
j_call: TRBJ2-7
v_call: TRBV27
clone_size: NA
cdr3_nt: TGTGCCAGCAGTTTACTGGACAGGGACGGCGAGCAGTACTTC
cdr3_aa: CASSLLDRDGEQYF

d_call: NA
j_call: TRBJ1-6
v_call: TRBV7-8
clone_size: NA
cdr3_nt: TGTGCCAGCAGCTTAGGAGGAGCCCCCAATTCACCCCTCCACTTT
cdr3_aa: CASSLGGAPNSPLHF

d_call: NA
j_call: TRBJ2-5
v_call: TRBV2
clone_size: NA
cdr3_nt: TGTGCCAGCAGTTTTTACAGGGACGAGACCCAGTACTTC
cdr3_aa: CASSFYRDETQYF

d_call: NA
j_call: TRBJ2-3
v_call: TRBV6-6
clone_size: NA
cdr3_nt: TGTGCCAGCAGACGGACGGGCTCCGCAGATACGCAGTATTTT
cdr3_aa: CASRRTGSADTQYF

d_call: NA
j_call: TRBJ2-6
v_call: TRBV9
clone_size: NA
cdr3_nt: TGTGCCAGCAGCGTAGTACTCTCTGGGGCCAACGTCCTGACTTTC
cdr3_aa: CASSVVLSGANVLTF

d_call: NA
j_call: TRBJ1-6
v_call: TRBV5-6
clone_size: NA
cdr3_nt: TGTGCCAGCAGCCCGTATGGTACCGTTCTTTCACCCCTCCACTTT
cdr3_aa: CASSPYGTVLSPLHF

d_call: NA
j_call: TRBJ2-5
v_call: TRBV19
clone_size: NA
cdr3_nt: TGTGCCACCCAAAGAACAGTTCAAGAGACCCAGTACTTC
cdr3_aa: CATQRTVQETQYF

d_call: NA
j_call: TRBJ2-5
v_call: TRBV27
clone_size: NA
cdr3_nt: TGTGCCAGCAGTTTTGTCCAAGAGACCCAGTACTTC
cdr3_aa: CASSFVQETQYF

d_call: NA
j_call: TRBJ1-1
v_call: TRBV5-1
clone_size: NA
cdr3_nt: TGCGCCAGCCACCAGGTTTCAGCGAACACTGAAGCTTTCTTT
cdr3_aa: CASHQVSANTEAFF

d_call: NA
j_call: TRBJ1-5
v_call: TRBV10-2
clone_size: NA
cdr3_nt: TGCGCCAGCAGTGAGTCGAACAGGTTTAGCAATCAGCCCCAGCATTTT
cdr3_aa: CASSESNRFSNQPQHF

d_call: NA
j_call: TRBJ1-1
v_call: TRBV18
clone_size: NA
cdr3_nt: TGTGCCAGCTCCAAAGAGGGGGATCTGAACACTGAAGCTTTCTTT
cdr3_aa: CASSKEGDLNTEAFF